This T cell receptor beta chain was found in a study of blood T cell repertoires in COVID-19. Trimming took off 4 bases at V and 4 bases at J, with 16 bases between the two ends. Germline CDR1 LGHDT, CDR2 YNNKEL (reference sequence). This CDR3 has 15 amino acids. TCRdb keeps only in-frame clones here, not all; method: immunoSEQ multiplex PCR. The table has about 210,000 clones, about 81% seen once; the top ten hold roughly 8.7%. Participants' reported clinical history set cohort assignment. This clone was observed a single time. This TCR was recovered from a man aged 35-49 years who had recovered from COVID-19. Sequenced sample: PBMCs or T cells enriched from blood (not recorded which). This chain connects TRBV3-1 (or the pseudogene TRBV3-2) to TRBJ1-1; D remains ambiguous. The CDR3 DNA follows: TGTGCCAGCAGCCGACTGGGGAGCTCGAGCACTGAAGCTTTCTTT. It specifies CASSRLGSSSTEAFF.